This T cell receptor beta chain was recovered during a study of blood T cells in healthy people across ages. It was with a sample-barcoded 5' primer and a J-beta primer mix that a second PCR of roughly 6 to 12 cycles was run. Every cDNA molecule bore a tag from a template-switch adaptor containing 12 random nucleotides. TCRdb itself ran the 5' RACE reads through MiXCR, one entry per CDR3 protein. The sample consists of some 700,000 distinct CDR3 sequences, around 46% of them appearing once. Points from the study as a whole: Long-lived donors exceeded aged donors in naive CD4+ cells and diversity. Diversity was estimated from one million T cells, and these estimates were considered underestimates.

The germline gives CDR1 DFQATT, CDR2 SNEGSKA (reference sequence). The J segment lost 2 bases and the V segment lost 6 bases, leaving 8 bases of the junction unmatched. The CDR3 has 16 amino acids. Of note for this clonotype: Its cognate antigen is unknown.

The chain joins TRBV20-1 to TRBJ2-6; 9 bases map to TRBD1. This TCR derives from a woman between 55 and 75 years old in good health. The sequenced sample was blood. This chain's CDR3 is CSAPRDRAAGANVLTF. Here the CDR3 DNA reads TGCAGTGCCCCCCGGGACAGGGCTGCTGGGGCCAACGTCCTGACTTTC.